A selection of T cell receptor beta chains follows, all from one sample in a study of blood T cell repertoires in COVID-19. Some clones are missing from TCRdb's copy, which holds only in-frame ones; the method was immunoSEQ multiplex PCR. Counted here are roughly 200,000 clones, roughly 90% occurring once; the ten biggest clones make up roughly 4%. The sequenced sample was PBMCs or T cells enriched from blood (not recorded which). The receptors originated from a woman aged 25-40 years who had been exposed to COVID-19. Both conserved end residues are part of each CDR3. A D gene is named only where the DNA matches it firmly. Not every row has a clone size; where given, it reads once, few, many or a size class.

size,J,V,D,CDR3,DNA
few,TRBJ1-1,TRBV6-5,-,CASGQMNTEAFF,TGTGCCAGCGGTCAGATGAACACTGAAGCTTTCTTT
once,TRBJ1-5,TRBV6-1,TRBD1,CASSEAVGDSGQPQHF,TGTGCCAGCAGTGAAGCGGTAGGGGACAGTGGTCAGCCCCAGCATTTT
few,TRBJ1-2,TRBV19,TRBD1,CASSTGQGLGHGYTF,TGTGCCAGTAGTACTGGACAGGGGTTAGGCCATGGCTACACCTTC
-,TRBJ1-3,TRBV25-1,TRBD1,CASSEVYGTDHKGNTIYF,TGTGCCAGCAGTGAAGTCTACGGGACAGACCATAAAGGAAACACCATATATTTT
-,TRBJ1-6,TRBV3-1/TRBV3-2,-,CASSQDLNSPLHF,TGTGCCAGCAGCCAAGATCTAAATTCACCCCTCCACTTT
-,TRBJ2-2,TRBV5-1,TRBD2,CASSRGGSTDNTGELFF,TGCGCCAGCAGCCGGGGAGGGTCGACCGACAACACCGGGGAGCTGTTTTTT
-,TRBJ2-3,TRBV29-1,-,CSASDSNTDTQYF,TGCAGCGCTTCGGACAGTAACACAGATACGCAGTATTTT
-,TRBJ2-3,TRBV11-3,TRBD2,CASSFSGGPTQYF,TGTGCCAGCAGCTTCAGCGGGGGGCCTACGCAGTATTTT
-,TRBJ2-7,TRBV19,TRBD1,CASSMTRGPYEQYF,TGTGCCAGTAGTATGACCAGGGGGCCCTACGAGCAGTACTTC
-,TRBJ1-1,TRBV30,-,CAWENLLADTEAFF,TGTGCCTGGGAAAACCTCTTAGCGGACACTGAAGCTTTCTTT
-,TRBJ1-1,TRBV2,-,CASRDFGTGSLMNTEAFF,TGTGCCAGCAGGGACTTCGGAACAGGGTCCCTTATGAACACTGAAGCTTTCTTT
-,TRBJ1-4,TRBV6-5,TRBD1,CASRVTGANEKLFF,TGTGCCAGCAGGGTGACAGGGGCAAATGAAAAACTGTTTTTT